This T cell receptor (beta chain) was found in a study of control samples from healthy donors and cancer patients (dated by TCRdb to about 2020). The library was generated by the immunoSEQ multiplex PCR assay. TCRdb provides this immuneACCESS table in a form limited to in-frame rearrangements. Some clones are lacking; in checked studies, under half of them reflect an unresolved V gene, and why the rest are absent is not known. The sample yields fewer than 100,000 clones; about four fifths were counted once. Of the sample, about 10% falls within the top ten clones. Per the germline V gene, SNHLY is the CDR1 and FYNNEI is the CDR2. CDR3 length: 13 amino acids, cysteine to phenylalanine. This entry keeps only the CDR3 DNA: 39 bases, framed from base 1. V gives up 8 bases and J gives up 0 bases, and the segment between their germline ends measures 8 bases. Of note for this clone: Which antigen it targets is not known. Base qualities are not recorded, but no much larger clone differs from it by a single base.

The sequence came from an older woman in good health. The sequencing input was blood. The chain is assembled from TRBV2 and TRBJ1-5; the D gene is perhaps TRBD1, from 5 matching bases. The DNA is TGTGCCAGCGGACAAGATAGCAATCAGCCCCAGCATTTT. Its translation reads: CASGQDSNQPQHF.